This T cell receptor (beta chain) was captured in a study of blood T cell repertoires in COVID-19. Whole-study context: COVID-19 samples from acute and convalescent phases originated in the United States, Italy and Spain.

Assay used: immunoSEQ multiplex PCR; TCRdb lists only in-frame clones, some missing. The repertoire consists of roughly 47,000 clones, with 82% occurring once and the leading ten covering about 4%. The CDR3 is 15 amino acids. V was trimmed by 4 bases and J by 3 bases, leaving 13 bases between them. In germline, CDR1 is SGHNT, CDR2 YYREEE (reference sequence). Sequences were obtained from peripheral blood. The chain recombines TRBV5-4 with TRBJ2-2, with D tentatively TRBD1 (5 bases). This sequence originates from a woman aged 65 to 85 with acute or convalescent COVID-19. The CDR3 is CASSLAGIDTGELFF. Written as DNA, the CDR3 is TGTGCCAGCAGCCTCGCAGGGATCGACACCGGGGAGCTGTTTTTT.